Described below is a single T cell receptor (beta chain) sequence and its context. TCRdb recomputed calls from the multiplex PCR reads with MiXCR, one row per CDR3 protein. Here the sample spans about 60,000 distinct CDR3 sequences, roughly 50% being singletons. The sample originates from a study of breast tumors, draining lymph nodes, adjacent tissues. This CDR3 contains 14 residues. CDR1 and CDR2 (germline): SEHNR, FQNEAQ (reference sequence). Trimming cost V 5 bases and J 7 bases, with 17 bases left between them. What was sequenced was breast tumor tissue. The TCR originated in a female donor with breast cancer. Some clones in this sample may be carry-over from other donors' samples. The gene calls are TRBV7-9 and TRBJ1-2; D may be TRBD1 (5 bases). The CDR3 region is CASSVLQGFGGYTF. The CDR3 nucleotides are TGTGCCAGCAGCGTACTTCAGGGTTTCGGTGGCTACACCTTC.